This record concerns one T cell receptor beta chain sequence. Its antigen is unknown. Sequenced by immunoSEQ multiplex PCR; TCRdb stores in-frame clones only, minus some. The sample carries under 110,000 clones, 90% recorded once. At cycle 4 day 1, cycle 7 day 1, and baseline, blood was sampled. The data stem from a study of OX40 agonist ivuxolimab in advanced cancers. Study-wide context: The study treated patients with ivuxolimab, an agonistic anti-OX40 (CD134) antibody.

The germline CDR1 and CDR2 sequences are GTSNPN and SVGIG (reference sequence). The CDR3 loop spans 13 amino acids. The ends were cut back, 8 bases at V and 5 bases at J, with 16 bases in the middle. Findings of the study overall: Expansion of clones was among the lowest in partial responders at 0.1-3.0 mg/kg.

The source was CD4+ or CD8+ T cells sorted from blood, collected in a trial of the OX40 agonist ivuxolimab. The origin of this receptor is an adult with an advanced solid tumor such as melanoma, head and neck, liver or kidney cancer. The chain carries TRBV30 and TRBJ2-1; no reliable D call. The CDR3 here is CAAKTRNNNEQFF. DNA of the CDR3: TGTGCCGCCAAGACCCGAAACAACAATGAGCAGTTCTTC. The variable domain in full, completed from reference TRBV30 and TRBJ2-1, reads SQTIHQWPATLVQPVGSPLSLECTVEGTSNPNLYWYRQAAGRGLQLLFYSVGIGQISSEVPQNLSASRPQDRQFILSSKKLLLSDSGFYLCAAKTRNNNEQFFGPGTRLTVL.